Presented here are 10 T cell receptor beta chains from one specimen sequenced in a study of identical twins. TCRdb re-derived calls from the 5' RACE reads in MiXCR, one entry per CDR3 protein. The sample contains 400,000 to 550,000 distinct CDR3 sequences, 14% of which appear only once. These sequences were also reported in another study, on yellow fever vaccine responses in identical twins.

The specimen was CD4+ T cells sorted from blood. The source of these receptors is a woman aged 18-30 years in good health.

V gene TRBV2 combines with J gene TRBJ2-2; 8 bases map to TRBD1. V trimming: 7 bases; J trimming: 13 bases; junction bases outside the gene matches: 17. This CDR3 has 15 residues. The germline gives CDR1 SNHLY, CDR2 FYNNEI. CDR3 DNA: TGTGCCAGCAATAGCATTAGGACAGGGCTTCAGAGGCTGTTTTTT. Translation: CASNSIRTGLQRLFF.

This clonotype was counted between two and nine times. For the CDR3, the DNA is TGTGCCAGCACTCCCCTCTGGGGGGCGCGGAATGAGCAGTTCTTC. This sequence encodes CASTPLWGARNEQFF. This chain connects TRBV6-1 to TRBJ2-1; D might be TRBD1 or TRBD2, each matching 6 bases. Germline CDR1 reads MNHNS; CDR2 reads SASEGT. Trimming stripped 7 bases from V and 7 bases from J, with 20 bases between. The CDR3 contains 15 residues.

This clonotype was seen many times. The chain combines TRBV30 with TRBJ2-5; D not certain. Germline values: CDR1 GTSNPN, CDR2 SVGIG (reference sequence). V gave up 0 bases and J gave up 5 bases, with 10 bases separating them. The CDR3 totals 13 residues. The DNA for the CDR3 is TGTGCCTGGAGTGTACGGCCTTTGGAGACCCAGTACTTC. Translated, it gives CAWSVRPLETQYF.

At least ten counts were recorded for this clonotype. The genes are TRBV25-1 and TRBJ2-5; 11 nucleotides align to TRBD2. This CDR3 is 17 amino acids long. Germline V gives CDR1 MGHDK, CDR2 SYGVNS. Trimming cost V 5 bases and J 2 bases; bases outside gene matches: 10. The CDR3 DNA reads TGTGCCAGCAGTACCGGGACTAGCGGCTTTAATCAAGAGACCCAGTACTTC. The encoded protein is CASSTGTSGFNQETQYF.

The chain combines TRBV6-6 with TRBJ2-1; TRBD2 aligns across 8 bases. Germline CDR1 reads MNHNY; CDR2 reads SVGAGI (reference sequence). The CDR3 covers 13 residues. With 7 bases clipped from V and 6 bases from J, the junction kept 5 bases outside the gene matches. CDR3 amino acids: CASIPSGSNEQFF. In DNA form, the CDR3 reads TGTGCCAGCATTCCTAGCGGGTCCAATGAGCAGTTCTTC.

The chain recombines TRBV9 with TRBJ1-4; the match to TRBD1 covers 9 bases. The CDR3 has 16 amino acids. The V segment lost 0 bases and the J segment 3 bases; nucleotides outside the gene matches: 3. Germline CDR1 is SGDLS and CDR2 is YYNGEE. CDR3 residues: CASSVGTGVPNEKLFF. The CDR3 DNA sequence: TGTGCCAGCAGCGTAGGGACAGGGGTTCCTAATGAAAAACTGTTTTTT.

This clonotype was detected a few times. The chain recombines TRBV16 with TRBJ2-3; TRBD2 matches at 7 bases. Germline V CDR1 and CDR2: KGHSY, FQNENV. The CDR3 is made up of 16 amino acids. V lost 2 bases to trimming and J lost 2 bases; unmatched junction nucleotides: 7. CDR3 sequence: CASSQRGEGTTDTQYF. CDR3 coding DNA: TGTGCCAGCAGCCAACGCGGGGAGGGGACCACAGATACGCAGTATTTT.

The V gene is TRBV6-2 or TRBV6-3, the J gene TRBJ2-6; 10 bases are shared with TRBD1. V lost 8 bases, J lost 0 bases, and 10 bases stayed unmatched. This CDR3 is 18 amino acids long. CDR1 MNHEY and CDR2 SVGEGT come from the germline V gene. CDR3 bases: TGTGCCAGCGGCCGGAGTAGGACAGGGGGCTCTGGGGCCAACGTCCTGACTTTC. It translates to CASGRSRTGGSGANVLTF.

This clonotype was observed a handful of times. This sequence joins TRBV12-3 or TRBV12-4 and TRBJ2-1, with a possible D match to TRBD2 (5 bases). V was clipped by 3 bases and J by 8 bases, with 14 bases between them. CDR3 size: 14 residues. Written as DNA, the CDR3 is TGTGCCAGCAGTTTTGTGAGAGGGCGATATGAGCAGTTCTTC. This gives the protein CASSFVRGRYEQFF.

The V and J genes are TRBV5-1 and TRBJ1-1; 11 bases line up with TRBD1. CDR1 is SGHRS and CDR2 is YFSETQ in the germline V gene. The V gene end was trimmed by 5 bases and the J gene end by 4 bases; junction bases not matched to a gene: 7. The CDR3 has 15 residues. CDR3 sequence (DNA): TGCGCCAGCAGTTCGGGACAGGGGGTTGGCACTGAAGCTTTCTTT. This sequence encodes CASSSGQGVGTEAFF. The full variable domain, with the rest looked up from reference TRBV5-1 and TRBJ1-1, is KAGVTQTPRYLIKTRGQQVTLSCSPISGHRSVSWYQQTPGQGLQFLFEYFSETQRNKGNFPGRFSGRQFSNSRSEMNVSTLELGDSALYLCASSSGQGVGTEAFFGQGTRLTVV.